The present entry profiles one T cell receptor beta chain with its context. Profiling relied on immunoSEQ multiplex PCR, and the TCRdb table lists in-frame clones only, not all of them. This repertoire shows fewer than 85,000 clones, roughly 90% found once; its top ten account for under 4%. Per germline, CDR1 SEHNR and CDR2 FQNEAQ (reference sequence). V shed 4 bases and J 3 bases; nucleotides not matched to a gene: 5. The CDR3 runs 15 residues. This specimen comes from a study of glioma-infiltrating T cells after dendritic cell vaccination. This clonotype originated in a human donor with glioblastoma. The chain uses TRBV7-9 and TRBJ2-3, with TRBD1 matching 9 bases. This material consisted of blood, taken before dendritic cell vaccination. The CDR3 loop reads CASSSTGGRTDTQYF. In nucleotides, the CDR3 is TGTGCCAGCAGCTCAACAGGGGGCCGGACAGATACGCAGTATTTT.